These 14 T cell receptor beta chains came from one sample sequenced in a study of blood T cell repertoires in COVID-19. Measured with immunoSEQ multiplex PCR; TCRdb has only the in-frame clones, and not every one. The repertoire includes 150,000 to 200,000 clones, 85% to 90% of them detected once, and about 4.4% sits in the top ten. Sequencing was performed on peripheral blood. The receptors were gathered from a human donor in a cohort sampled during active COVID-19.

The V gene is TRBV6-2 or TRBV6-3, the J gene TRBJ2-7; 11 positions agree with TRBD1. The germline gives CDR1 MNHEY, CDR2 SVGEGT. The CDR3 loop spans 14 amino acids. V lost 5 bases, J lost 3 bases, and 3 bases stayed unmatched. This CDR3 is CASSEDRGLYEQYF. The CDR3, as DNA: TGTGCCAGCAGTGAGGACAGGGGGCTCTACGAGCAGTACTTC.

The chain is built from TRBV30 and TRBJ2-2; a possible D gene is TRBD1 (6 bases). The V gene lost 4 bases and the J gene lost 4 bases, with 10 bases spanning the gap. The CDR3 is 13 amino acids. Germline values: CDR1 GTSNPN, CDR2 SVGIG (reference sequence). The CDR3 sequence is CAWIRGVTGELFF. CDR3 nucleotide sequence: TGTGCCTGGATCAGGGGTGTCACCGGGGAGCTGTTTTTT.

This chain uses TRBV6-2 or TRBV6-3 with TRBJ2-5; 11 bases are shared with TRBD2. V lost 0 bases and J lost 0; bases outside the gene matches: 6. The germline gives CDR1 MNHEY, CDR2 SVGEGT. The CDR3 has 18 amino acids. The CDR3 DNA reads TGTGCCAGCAGTTACTCGCCCCTAGCGGGGGGATACCAAGAGACCCAGTACTTC. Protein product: CASSYSPLAGGYQETQYF.

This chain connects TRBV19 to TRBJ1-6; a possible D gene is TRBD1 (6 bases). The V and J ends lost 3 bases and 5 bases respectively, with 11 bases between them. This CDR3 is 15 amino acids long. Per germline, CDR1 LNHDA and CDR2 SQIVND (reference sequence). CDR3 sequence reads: CASSMGALDNSPLHF. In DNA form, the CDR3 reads TGTGCCAGTAGTATGGGGGCCTTGGATAATTCACCCCTCCACTTT.

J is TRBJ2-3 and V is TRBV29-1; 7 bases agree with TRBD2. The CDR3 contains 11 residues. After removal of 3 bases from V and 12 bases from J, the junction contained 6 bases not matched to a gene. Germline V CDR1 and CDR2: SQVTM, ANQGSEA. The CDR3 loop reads CSVDPGGSQYF. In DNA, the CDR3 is TGCAGCGTTGACCCGGGGGGATCACAGTATTTT.

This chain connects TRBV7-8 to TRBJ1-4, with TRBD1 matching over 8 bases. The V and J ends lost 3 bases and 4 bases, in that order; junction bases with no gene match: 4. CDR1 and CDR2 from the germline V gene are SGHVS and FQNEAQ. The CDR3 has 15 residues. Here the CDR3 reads CASSLGQALNEKLFF. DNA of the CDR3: TGTGCCAGCAGCTTGGGACAGGCCCTTAATGAAAAACTGTTTTTT.

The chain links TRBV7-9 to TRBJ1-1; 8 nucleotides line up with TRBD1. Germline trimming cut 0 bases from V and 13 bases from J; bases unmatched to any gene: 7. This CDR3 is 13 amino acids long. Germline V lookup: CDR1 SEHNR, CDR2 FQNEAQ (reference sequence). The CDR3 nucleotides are TGTGCCAGCAGCTTAGCAGGGCAGGGGGCGTTTTTCTTT. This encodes CASSLAGQGAFFF. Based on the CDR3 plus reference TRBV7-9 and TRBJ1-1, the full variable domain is DTGVSQNPRHKITKRGQNVTFRCDPISEHNRLYWYRQTLGQGPEFLTYFQNEAQLEKSRLLSDRFSAERPKGSFSTLEIQRTEQGDSAMYLCASSLAGQGAFFFGQGTRLTVV.

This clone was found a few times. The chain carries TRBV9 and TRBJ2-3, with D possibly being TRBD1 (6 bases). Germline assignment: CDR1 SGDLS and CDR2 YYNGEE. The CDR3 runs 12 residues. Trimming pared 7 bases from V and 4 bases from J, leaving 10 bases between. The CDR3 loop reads CASGRGADTQYF. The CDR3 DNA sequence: TGTGCCAGCGGCAGGGGTGCAGATACGCAGTATTTT.

The CDR3 nucleotides are TGTGCCAGCAGCGTACTAGCGGGAGGATTTGAGCAGTTCTTC. This gives the protein CASSVLAGGFEQFF. This sequence joins TRBV9 and TRBJ2-1; 11 bases align to TRBD2. V was pared by 1 base and J by 9 bases, with 3 bases of the junction left unmatched. CDR1 is SGDLS and CDR2 is YYNGEE in the germline V gene. This CDR3 region has 14 residues.

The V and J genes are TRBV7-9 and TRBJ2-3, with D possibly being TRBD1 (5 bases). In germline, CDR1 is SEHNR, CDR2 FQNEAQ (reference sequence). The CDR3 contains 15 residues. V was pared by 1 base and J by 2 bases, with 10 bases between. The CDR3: CASSLGPGATDTQYF. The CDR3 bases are TGTGCCAGCAGCTTAGGCCCTGGGGCCACAGATACGCAGTATTTT.

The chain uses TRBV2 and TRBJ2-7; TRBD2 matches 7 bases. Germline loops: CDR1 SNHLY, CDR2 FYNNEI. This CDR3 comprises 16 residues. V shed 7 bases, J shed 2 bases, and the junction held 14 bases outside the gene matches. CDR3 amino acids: CASTPPGRKPTYEQYF. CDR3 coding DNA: TGTGCCAGCACCCCTCCCGGGAGGAAGCCCACCTACGAGCAGTACTTC. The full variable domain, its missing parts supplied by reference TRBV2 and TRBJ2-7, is EPEVTQTPSHQVTQMGQEVILRCVPISNHLYFYWYRQILGQKVEFLVSFYNNEISEKSEIFDDQFSVERPDGSNFTLKIRSTKLEDSAMYFCASTPPGRKPTYEQYFGPGTRLTVT.

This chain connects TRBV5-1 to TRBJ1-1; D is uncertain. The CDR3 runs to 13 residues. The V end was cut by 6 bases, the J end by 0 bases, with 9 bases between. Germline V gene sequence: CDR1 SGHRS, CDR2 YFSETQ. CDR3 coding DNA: TGCGCCAGCATGCCAGGTCTGAACACTGAAGCTTTCTTT. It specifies CASMPGLNTEAFF.

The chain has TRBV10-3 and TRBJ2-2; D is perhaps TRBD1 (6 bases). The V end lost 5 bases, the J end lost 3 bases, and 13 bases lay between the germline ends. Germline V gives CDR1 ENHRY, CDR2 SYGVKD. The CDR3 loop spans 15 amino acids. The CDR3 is CAISWGLGDTGELFF. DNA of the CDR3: TGTGCCATCAGTTGGGGGCTAGGGGACACCGGGGAGCTGTTTTTT.

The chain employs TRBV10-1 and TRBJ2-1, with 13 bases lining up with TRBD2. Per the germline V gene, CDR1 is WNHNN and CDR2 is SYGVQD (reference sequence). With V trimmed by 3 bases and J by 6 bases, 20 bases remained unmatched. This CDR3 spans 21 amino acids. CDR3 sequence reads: CASSEFRTGLAGRGLGNEQFF. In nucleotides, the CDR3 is TGCGCCAGCAGTGAATTCCGAACGGGACTAGCGGGAAGAGGGCTAGGCAATGAGCAGTTCTTC.